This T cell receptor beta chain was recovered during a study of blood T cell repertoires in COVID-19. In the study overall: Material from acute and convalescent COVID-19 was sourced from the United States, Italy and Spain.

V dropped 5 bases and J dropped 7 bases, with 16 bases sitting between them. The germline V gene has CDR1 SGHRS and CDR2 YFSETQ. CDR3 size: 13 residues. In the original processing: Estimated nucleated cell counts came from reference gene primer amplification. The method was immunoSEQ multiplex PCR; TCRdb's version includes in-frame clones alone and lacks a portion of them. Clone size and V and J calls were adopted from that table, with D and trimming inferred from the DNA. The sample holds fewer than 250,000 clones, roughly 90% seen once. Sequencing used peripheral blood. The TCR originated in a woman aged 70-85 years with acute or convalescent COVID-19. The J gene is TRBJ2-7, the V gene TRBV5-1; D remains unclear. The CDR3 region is CASSRDILSEQYF. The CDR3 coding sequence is TGCGCCAGCAGTAGAGACATTCTCTCAGAGCAGTACTTC.